This TCR beta chain was observed in a study of blood T cell repertoires in COVID-19. Background on the study: Italy, Spain and the United States were the sources of the convalescent and acute COVID-19 samples. Nucleic acid was either cDNA or gDNA, and it came from T cells, B-cell-depleted T cells, or PBMCs.

As handled by the study authors: Amplification with reference gene primers provided the estimates of nucleated cell counts. Sequencing used immunoSEQ multiplex PCR; TCRdb keeps in-frame clones, though not all of them. D and trimming come from the DNA, and the V and J calls and clone size come from that table. This table holds about 94,000 clones, around 87% found once. Losses at the gene ends were 2 bases for V and 6 bases for J; bases not matched to a gene: 15. CDR1 and CDR2 from the germline V gene are SGHAT and FQNNGV. CDR3 length: 18 residues. This sequence was found in a human donor with acute or convalescent COVID-19. The donor label of this sample is uncertain. Sequenced: peripheral blood. The chain uses TRBV11-2 and TRBJ1-2, with 10 bases lining up with TRBD1. CDR3 sequence: CASSLKAVGTGEGNGYTF. CDR3 nucleotide sequence: TGTGCCAGCAGCTTAAAGGCGGTAGGGACAGGGGAAGGAAATGGCTACACCTTC.